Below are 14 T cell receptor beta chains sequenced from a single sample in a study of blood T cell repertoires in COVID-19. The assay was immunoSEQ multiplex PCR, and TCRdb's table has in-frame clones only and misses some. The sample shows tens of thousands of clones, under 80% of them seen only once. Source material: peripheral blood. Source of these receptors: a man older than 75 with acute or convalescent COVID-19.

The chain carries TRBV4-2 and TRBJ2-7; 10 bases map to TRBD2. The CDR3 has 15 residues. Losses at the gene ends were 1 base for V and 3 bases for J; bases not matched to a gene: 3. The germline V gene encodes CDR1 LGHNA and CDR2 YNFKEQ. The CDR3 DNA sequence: TGTGCCAGCAGCCAAGGGTGGACTAGCGGCTACGAGCAGTACTTC. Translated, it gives CASSQGWTSGYEQYF.

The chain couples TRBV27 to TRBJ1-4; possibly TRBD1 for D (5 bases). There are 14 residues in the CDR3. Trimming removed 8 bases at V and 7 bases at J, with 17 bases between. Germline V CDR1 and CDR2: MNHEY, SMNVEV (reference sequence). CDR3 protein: CASGSGGTGEKLFF. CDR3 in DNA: TGTGCCAGCGGCTCGGGGGGTACAGGTGAAAAACTGTTTTTT.

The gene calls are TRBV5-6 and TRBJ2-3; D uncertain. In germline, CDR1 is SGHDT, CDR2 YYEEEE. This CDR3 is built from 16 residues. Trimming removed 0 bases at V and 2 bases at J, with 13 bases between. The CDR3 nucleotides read TGTGCCAGCAGCTTGGCCGTAACCGCTACCACAGATACGCAGTATTTT. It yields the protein CASSLAVTATTDTQYF.

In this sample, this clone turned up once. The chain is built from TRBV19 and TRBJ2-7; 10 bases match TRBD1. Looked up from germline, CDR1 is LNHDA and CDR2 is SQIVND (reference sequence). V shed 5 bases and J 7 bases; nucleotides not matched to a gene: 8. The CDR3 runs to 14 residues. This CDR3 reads CASSARDRGWEQYF. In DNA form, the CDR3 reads TGTGCCAGTAGTGCCCGGGACAGGGGATGGGAGCAGTACTTC.

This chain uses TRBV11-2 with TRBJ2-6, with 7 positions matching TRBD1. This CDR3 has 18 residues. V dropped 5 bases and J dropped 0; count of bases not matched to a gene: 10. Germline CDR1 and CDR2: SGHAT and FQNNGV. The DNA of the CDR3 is TGTGCCAGCAGCCGAGTTCGGGACAGACGCTCTGGGGCCAACGTCCTGACTTTC. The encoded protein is CASSRVRDRRSGANVLTF.

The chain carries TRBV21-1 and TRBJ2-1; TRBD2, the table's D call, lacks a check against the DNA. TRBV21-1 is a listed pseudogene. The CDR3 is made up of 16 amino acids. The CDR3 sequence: CATTLAGGGSYNEQFF. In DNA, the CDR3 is TGTGCCACTACTCTAGCGGGAGGAGGCTCCTACAATGAGCAGTTCTTC.

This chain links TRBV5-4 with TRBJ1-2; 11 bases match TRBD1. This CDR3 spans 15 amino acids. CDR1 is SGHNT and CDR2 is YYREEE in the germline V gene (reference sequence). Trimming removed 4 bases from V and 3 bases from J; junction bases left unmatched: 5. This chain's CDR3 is CASSIRGQGDYGYTF. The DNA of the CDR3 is TGTGCCAGCAGCATTAGGGGACAGGGGGACTATGGCTACACCTTC.

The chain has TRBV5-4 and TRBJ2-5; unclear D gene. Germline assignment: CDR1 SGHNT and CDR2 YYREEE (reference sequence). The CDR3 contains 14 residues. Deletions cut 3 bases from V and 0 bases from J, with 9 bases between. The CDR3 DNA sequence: TGTGCCAGCAGCTCGGGTTCTTACCAAGAGACCCAGTACTTC. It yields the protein CASSSGSYQETQYF.

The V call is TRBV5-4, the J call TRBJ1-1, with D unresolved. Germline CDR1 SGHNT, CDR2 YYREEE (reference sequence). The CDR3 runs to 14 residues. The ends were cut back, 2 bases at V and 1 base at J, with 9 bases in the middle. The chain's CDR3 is CASSFPGGNTEAFF. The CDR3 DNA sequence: TGTGCCAGCAGCTTTCCAGGAGGGAACACTGAAGCTTTCTTT.

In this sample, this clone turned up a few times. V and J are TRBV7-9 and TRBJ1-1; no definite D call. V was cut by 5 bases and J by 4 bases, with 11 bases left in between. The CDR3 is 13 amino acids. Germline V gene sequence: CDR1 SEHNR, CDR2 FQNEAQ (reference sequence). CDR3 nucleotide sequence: TGTGCCAGCAGCCCGACTGGTGGCACTGAAGCTTTCTTT. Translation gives CASSPTGGTEAFF.

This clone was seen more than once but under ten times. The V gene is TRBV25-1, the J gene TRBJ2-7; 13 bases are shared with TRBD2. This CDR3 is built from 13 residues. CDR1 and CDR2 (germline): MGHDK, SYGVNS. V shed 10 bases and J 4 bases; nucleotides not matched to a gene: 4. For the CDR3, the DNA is TGTGCCACCAGGACTAGCGGGAGTTACGAGCAGTACTTC. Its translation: CATRTSGSYEQYF.

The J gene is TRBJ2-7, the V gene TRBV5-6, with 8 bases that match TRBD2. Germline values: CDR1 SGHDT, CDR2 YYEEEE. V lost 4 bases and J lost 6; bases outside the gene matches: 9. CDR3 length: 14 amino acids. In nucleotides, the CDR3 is TGTGCCAGCAGCGACCAAGGGAGCGGGGGCGAGCAGTACTTC. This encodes CASSDQGSGGEQYF.

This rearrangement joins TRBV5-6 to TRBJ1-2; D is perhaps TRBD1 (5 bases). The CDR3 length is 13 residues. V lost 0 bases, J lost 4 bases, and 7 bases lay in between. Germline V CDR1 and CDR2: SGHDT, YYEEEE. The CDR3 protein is CASSLGQLYGYTF. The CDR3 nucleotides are TGTGCCAGCAGCTTGGGACAGCTCTATGGCTACACCTTC.

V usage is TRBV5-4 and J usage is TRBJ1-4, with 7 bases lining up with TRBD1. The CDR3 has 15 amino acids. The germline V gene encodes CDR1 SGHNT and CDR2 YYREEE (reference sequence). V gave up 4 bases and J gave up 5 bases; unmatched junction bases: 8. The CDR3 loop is CASSSKGALNEKLFF. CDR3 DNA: TGTGCCAGCAGCAGTAAGGGGGCCCTAAATGAAAAACTGTTTTTT.